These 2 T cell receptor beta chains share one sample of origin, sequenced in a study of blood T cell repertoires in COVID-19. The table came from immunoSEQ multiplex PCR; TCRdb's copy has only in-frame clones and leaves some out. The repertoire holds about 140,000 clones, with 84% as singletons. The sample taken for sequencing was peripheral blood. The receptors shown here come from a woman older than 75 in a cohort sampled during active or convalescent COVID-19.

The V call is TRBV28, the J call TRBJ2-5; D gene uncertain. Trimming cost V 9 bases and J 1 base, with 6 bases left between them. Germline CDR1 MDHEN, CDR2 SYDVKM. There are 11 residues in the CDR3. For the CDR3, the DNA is TGTGCCAGTCGTCGCCAAGAGACCCAGTACTTC. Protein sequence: CASRRQETQYF.

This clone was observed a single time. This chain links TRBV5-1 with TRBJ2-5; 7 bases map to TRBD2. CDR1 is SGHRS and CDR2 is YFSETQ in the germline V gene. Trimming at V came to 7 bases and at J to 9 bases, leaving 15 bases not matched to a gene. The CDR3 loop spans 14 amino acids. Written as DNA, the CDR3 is TGCGCCAGCCACCGACTAGCTACCGCGGAGGCCCAGTACTTC. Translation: CASHRLATAEAQYF.